This TCR beta chain was captured in a study of CDR3 diversity in severe acne. V lost 2 bases and J 5 bases, leaving 9 bases between the germline ends. The CDR3 has 13 amino acids. Germline-derived CDR1 and CDR2 are SEHNR and FQNEAQ (reference sequence). TCRdb called the PCR reads again in MiXCR, with one record for every CDR3 protein. The sample comprises tens of thousands of distinct CDR3 sequences, roughly 51% of which are singletons, and roughly an eighth rests with the top ten. The sequence was obtained from a male donor in good health, without acne. The chain combines TRBV7-9 with TRBJ2-5; D is possibly TRBD1 (5 bases). The sequenced sample was blood. CDR3 in amino acids: CASSLWAGETQYF. The CDR3 bases are TGTGCCAGCAGCTTATGGGCAGGGGAGACCCAGTACTTC.